This TCR beta chain was identified in a study of cytomegalovirus exposure and HLA in healthy donors. Overall study results and limits: Later analysis suggested links between common viral pathogens and several top significant clusters.

The CDR3 runs to 13 residues. V was pared by 5 bases and J by 3 bases, with 7 bases between. Per the germline V gene, CDR1 is MNHNY and CDR2 is SVGAGI (reference sequence). This clone has a single count. Antigen specificity is unknown. The PCR employed 60 Vbeta primers together with 13 Jbeta primers. Measured with immunoSEQ multiplex PCR; TCRdb has only the in-frame clones, and not every one. The profile shows about 120,000 clones, about 70% of them singletons. The rearrangement links TRBV6-6 to TRBJ1-4; D not certain. This receptor was taken from a male donor in good health and CMV-seronegative. Sequenced material: PBMCs. CDR3 region: CASSPRPNEKLFF. CDR3 nucleotide sequence: TGTGCCAGCAGTCCCCGTCCTAATGAAAAACTGTTTTTT.